One and the same sample provided the 21 T cell receptor beta chains below, sequenced in a study of T-cell reconstitution after alpha-beta-depleted transplantation in children. The authors prepared the TCRbeta library with unique molecular identifiers. TCRdb re-derived calls from the PCR reads in MiXCR, one entry per CDR3 protein. The sample has fewer than 35,000 distinct CDR3 sequences, roughly 6% seen once. Source: PBMCs, mostly from graft donor cells, taken 180 days after TCRalphabeta/CD19-depleted stem cell transplant. The receptors derive from a male patient younger than 18 who had a stem cell transplant for acute myeloid leukemia, so the T cells may come from the graft donor.

This clonotype is labeled as medium-sized. The chain is built from TRBV5-6 and TRBJ1-2; D remains unclear. The CDR3 runs to 13 residues. Trimming removed 5 bases at V and 8 bases at J, with 16 bases between. Germline V gene data show CDR1 as SGHDT and CDR2 as YYEEEE. The CDR3 reads CASSRKFGYGYTF. CDR3 DNA: TGTGCCAGCAGTAGAAAGTTCGGGTACGGCTACACCTTC.

This clonotype is categorized as medium-sized (0.01 to 0.1%). The gene calls are TRBV10-3 and TRBJ1-3; D uncertain. The CDR3 contains 11 residues. Germline assignment: CDR1 ENHRY and CDR2 SYGVKD. Trimming removed 7 bases at V and 4 bases at J, with 5 bases between. The CDR3 nucleotides read TGTGCCATCACGAACGGAAACACCATATATTTT. This gives the protein CAITNGNTIYF.

This clonotype was observed many times. This rearrangement joins TRBV7-9 to TRBJ2-3; D unresolved. This CDR3 region has 15 residues. Deletions cut 5 bases from V and 4 bases from J, with 16 bases between. Germline-derived CDR1 and CDR2 are SEHNR and FQNEAQ (reference sequence). CDR3 sequence: CASSQATQAPDTQYF. For the CDR3, the DNA is TGTGCCAGCAGCCAAGCGACCCAGGCCCCAGATACGCAGTATTTT.

This clonotype was counted ten times or more. The rearrangement links TRBV30 to TRBJ1-2; possibly TRBD1 for D (5 bases). CDR1 and CDR2 from the germline V gene are GTSNPN and SVGIG (reference sequence). The V gene lost 0 bases and the J gene lost 7 bases, with 12 bases spanning the gap. The CDR3 has 13 residues. In DNA form, the CDR3 reads TGTGCCTGGAGTGTAGCCCAGGGAGTTGGCTACACCTTC. Translated, it gives CAWSVAQGVGYTF.

Many counts were recorded for this clonotype. V is TRBV20-1 and J is TRBJ1-5; the D is unclear. The CDR3 consists of 8 residues. Germline CDR1 DFQATT, CDR2 SNEGSKA (reference sequence). Trimming shortened V by 5 bases and J by 12 bases, and 5 bases separated the two germline ends. CDR3 amino acids: CSASLQHF. The CDR3 DNA reads as TGCAGTGCTTCCCTCCAGCATTTT.

This clonotype has ten or more counts. This may arise from a read error, as a much more abundant clone is one base away. In DNA, the CDR3 is TGCAGTGCTAGAGATTCGGGTAGCGGGAGGGGTACCAGGGAGCTGTTTTTT. Translated: CSARDSGSGRGTRELFF. This chain uses TRBV20-1 with TRBJ2-2, with 11 bases lining up with TRBD2. Trimming cost V 0 bases and J 9 bases; bases outside gene matches: 12. Germline CDR1 DFQATT, CDR2 SNEGSKA (reference sequence). This CDR3 has 17 residues.

This clonotype is medium-sized (0.01 to 0.1%). The rearrangement uses TRBV20-1 and TRBJ2-2, with D uncertain. This CDR3 has 11 amino acids. V shed 1 base and J shed 4 bases, with 1 base lying between them. Germline CDR1 DFQATT, CDR2 SNEGSKA (reference sequence). CDR3 nucleotide sequence: TGCAGTGCTAGAGGCACCGGGGAGCTGTTTTTT. Encoded protein: CSARGTGELFF.

This clonotype was observed at least ten times. The rearrangement links TRBV10-1 to TRBJ1-2; D remains unclear. This CDR3 has 14 residues. Germline V CDR1 and CDR2: WNHNN, SYGVQD (reference sequence). Trimming cost V 3 bases and J 6 bases, with 14 bases left between them. The CDR3 sequence: CASSESADVDGYTF. The CDR3 DNA follows: TGCGCCAGCAGTGAAAGTGCGGACGTGGATGGCTACACCTTC.

The table lists this clonotype with many counts. The gene calls are TRBV20-1 and TRBJ2-3; D perhaps matches TRBD2 (6 bases). This CDR3 region has 12 residues. The germline V gene has CDR1 DFQATT and CDR2 SNEGSKA (reference sequence). The V end lost 3 bases, the J end lost 5 bases, and 9 bases lay between the germline ends. DNA for the CDR3: TGCAGTGCTAGCGGGAGTGTAGATACGCAGTATTTT. Translation: CSASGSVDTQYF.

This clonotype was detected many times. The chain couples TRBV20-1 to TRBJ2-5, with 9 bases aligning to TRBD1. CDR3 length equals 14 residues. V gave up 5 bases and J gave up 0 bases; unmatched junction bases: 4. Germline V gene data show CDR1 as DFQATT and CDR2 as SNEGSKA (reference sequence). The CDR3 DNA reads TGCAGTGCTTTTGGGACAGGGCACCAAGAGACCCAGTACTTC. Amino acids: CSAFGTGHQETQYF.

This clonotype appeared many times. The chain combines TRBV7-9 with TRBJ2-2; perhaps TRBD2 as D (6 bases). Per germline, CDR1 SEHNR and CDR2 FQNEAQ (reference sequence). V lost 11 bases and J lost 6, with 10 bases in between. The CDR3 length is 11 residues. The CDR3 is CARPGAGELFF. In DNA form, the CDR3 reads TGTGCCCGCCCGGGAGCCGGGGAGCTGTTTTTT.

This clonotype was picked up many times. V usage is TRBV3-1 and J usage is TRBJ1-3, with TRBD1 as a possible D gene (6 bases). In germline, CDR1 is LGHDT, CDR2 YNNKEL (reference sequence). The CDR3 consists of 16 residues. The V end lost 4 bases, the J end lost 2 bases, and 15 bases lay between the germline ends. Here the CDR3 reads CASSLRGGLPGNTIYF. The CDR3, as DNA: TGTGCCAGCAGCCTGCGGGGGGGGCTCCCTGGAAACACCATATATTTT.

At least ten counts were recorded for this clonotype. The chain is built from TRBV5-1 and TRBJ2-1, with no clear D. Trimming cost V 0 bases and J 0 bases, with 10 bases left between them. Germline-derived CDR1 and CDR2 are SGHRS and YFSETQ. The CDR3 has 16 amino acids. This CDR3 reads CASSLERTSSYNEQFF. CDR3 nucleotide sequence: TGCGCCAGCAGCTTGGAGAGAACGAGCTCCTACAATGAGCAGTTCTTC. The variable domain in full, with the rest retrieved from reference TRBV5-1 and TRBJ2-1, is KAGVTQTPRYLIKTRGQQVTLSCSPISGHRSVSWYQQTPGQGLQFLFEYFSETQRNKGNFPGRFSGRQFSNSRSEMNVSTLELGDSALYLCASSLERTSSYNEQFFGPGTRLTVL.

This clonotype was recorded many times. The rearrangement joins TRBV5-1 to TRBJ2-7; no reliable D call. CDR1 is SGHRS and CDR2 is YFSETQ in the germline V gene. The CDR3 is made up of 13 amino acids. Trimming removed 5 bases at V and 7 bases at J, with 16 bases between. CDR3 DNA sequence: TGCGCCAGCAGTTCGGCGAACCGAGGAGAGCAGTACTTC. It codes for CASSSANRGEQYF.

This clonotype was observed many times. The J gene is TRBJ2-7, the V gene TRBV9, with D possibly TRBD2 on 6 matching bases. The germline V and J ends were trimmed by 0 bases and 3 bases, with 16 bases remaining between them. Looked up from germline, CDR1 is SGDLS and CDR2 is YYNGEE. This CDR3 contains 16 residues. The CDR3 sequence: CASSVAGRRGDYEQYF. The CDR3 coding sequence is TGTGCCAGCAGCGTAGCGGGTAGGCGGGGCGACTACGAGCAGTACTTC.

This clonotype has a count of ten or more. The chain recombines TRBV20-1 with TRBJ2-4; D may be TRBD1 (6 bases). V lost 6 bases and J 0 bases, leaving 9 bases between the germline ends. CDR1 DFQATT and CDR2 SNEGSKA come from the germline V gene (reference sequence). The CDR3 covers 13 residues. CDR3 nucleotides: TGCAGTGCGCCGACAGGAGCCAAAAACATTCAGTACTTC. Amino acid sequence: CSAPTGAKNIQYF.

This clonotype was seen a few times. The chain couples TRBV6-1 to TRBJ2-7, with 7 bases matching TRBD2. The CDR3 totals 15 residues. Germline-derived CDR1 and CDR2 are MNHNS and SASEGT. V shed 5 bases and J 3 bases; nucleotides not matched to a gene: 10. CDR3 residues: CASSPQTSRNYEQYF. The CDR3 nucleotides are TGTGCCAGCAGTCCCCAGACTAGCCGAAACTACGAGCAGTACTTC.

This clonotype occurred many times. J is TRBJ2-7 and V is TRBV29-1, with D possibly TRBD1 on 6 matching bases. CDR3 length: 14 amino acids. Trimming took off 4 bases at V and 6 bases at J, with 19 bases between the two ends. Germline CDR1 is SQVTM and CDR2 is ANQGSEA. The CDR3 reads CSVGGDGTPLEQYV. The CDR3 nucleotides are TGCAGCGTTGGGGGTGACGGGACACCCCTCGAGCAGTACGTC.

This clonotype was detected many times. This chain links TRBV18 with TRBJ2-7, with unresolved D. The CDR3 covers 13 residues. Trimming pared 3 bases from V and 3 bases from J, leaving 9 bases between. Germline V lookup: CDR1 KGHSH, CDR2 LQKENI. CDR3: CASSPDPSYEQYF. In DNA, the CDR3 is TGTGCCAGCTCACCTGATCCTAGCTACGAGCAGTACTTC.

This clonotype was seen at least ten times. The rearrangement uses TRBV20-1 and TRBJ2-3; 13 nucleotides line up with TRBD2. V dropped 1 base and J dropped 8; count of bases not matched to a gene: 9. The CDR3 is made up of 16 amino acids. Germline V gives CDR1 DFQATT, CDR2 SNEGSKA (reference sequence). The CDR3: CSARGVGLAGVGTQYF. The CDR3 DNA reads as TGCAGTGCTAGAGGCGTTGGACTAGCGGGAGTAGGTACGCAGTATTTT.

This rearrangement joins TRBV7-6 to TRBJ1-5; D is unresolved. V lost 5 bases and J 0 bases, leaving 5 bases between the germline ends. The germline V gene has CDR1 SGHVS and CDR2 FNYEAQ. The length of the CDR3 is 13 residues. The CDR3 sequence: CASSPYSNQPQHF. CDR3 DNA sequence: TGTGCCAGCAGCCCCTATAGCAATCAGCCCCAGCATTTT.